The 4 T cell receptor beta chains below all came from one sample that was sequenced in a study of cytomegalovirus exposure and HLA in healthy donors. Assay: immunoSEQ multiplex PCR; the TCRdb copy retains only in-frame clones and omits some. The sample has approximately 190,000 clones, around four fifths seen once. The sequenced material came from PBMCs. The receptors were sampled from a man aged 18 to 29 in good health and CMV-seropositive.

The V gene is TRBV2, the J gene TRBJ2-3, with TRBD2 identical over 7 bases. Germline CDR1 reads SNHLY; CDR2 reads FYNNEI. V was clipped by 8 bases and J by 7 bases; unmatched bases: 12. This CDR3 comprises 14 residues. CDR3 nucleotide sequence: TGTGCCAGCCCTGCTGGGGGGGTGAGGAATACGCAGTATTTT. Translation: CASPAGGVRNTQYF.

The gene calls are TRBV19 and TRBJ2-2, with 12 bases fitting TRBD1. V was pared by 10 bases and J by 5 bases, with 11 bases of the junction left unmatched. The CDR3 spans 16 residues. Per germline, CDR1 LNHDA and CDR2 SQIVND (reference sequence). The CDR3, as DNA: TGTGCCATAGGGACAGGGGGCCTGATAGAGACCGGGGAGCTGTTTTTT. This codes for CAIGTGGLIETGELFF.

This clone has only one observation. The CDR3 region has the DNA TGTGCCAGCAGTACCCGACTAGCAACTAGCACAGATACGCAGTATTTT. Protein: CASSTRLATSTDTQYF. This chain links TRBV27 with TRBJ2-3; 7 nucleotides align to TRBD2. Germline values: CDR1 MNHEY, CDR2 SMNVEV (reference sequence). Germline trimming cut 5 bases from V and 0 bases from J; bases unmatched to any gene: 8. CDR3 size: 16 residues.

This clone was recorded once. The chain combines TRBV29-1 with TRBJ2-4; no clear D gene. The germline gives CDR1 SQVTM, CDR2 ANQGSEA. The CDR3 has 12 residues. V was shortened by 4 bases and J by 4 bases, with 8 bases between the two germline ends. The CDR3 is CSVGQAKNIQYF. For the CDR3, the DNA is TGCAGCGTTGGCCAGGCAAAAAACATTCAGTACTTC.